This TCR beta chain originates from a study of blood T cell repertoires in COVID-19 (dated by TCRdb to the early 2020s). About the full investigation: Samples from collaborators originated in the United States, Italy and Spain and spanned both the acute and convalescent phases of COVID-19. The prospective study material was composed of cDNA or gDNA derived from T cells, B-cell-depleted T cells, or PBMCs. The dataset comprised deeply sampled blood TCRbeta repertoires from subjects exposed to, actively infected with, or recovered from COVID-19. The repertoires were released in a freely available public database intended as a resource for research on the immune response to SARS-CoV-2. The samples were drawn from two sources: the first 160 participants of the ongoing ImmuneRACE study, and 1,254 subjects contributed by 6 global collaborators. Nearly every sample came with metadata listing a de-identified subject ID, COVID-19 status, age in years and sex. Where available, HLA class I and class II types were obtained from metadata supplied by the sample provider rather than from assay-based typing.

TCRbeta CDR3 regions were amplified from genomic DNA by means of the immunoSEQ Assay, a bias-controlled multiplex PCR. In the original analysis: Within the assay, amplification of reference gene primers was used to estimate how many nucleated cells each sample contained. To quantify the absolute abundance of each unique TCRbeta CDR3 rearrangement, sequence reads were collapsed and filtered. For each sample, productive Simpson clonality was calculated as the square root of Simpson's diversity index over productive rearrangements. TCRdb limited this immuneACCESS table to in-frame rearrangements with V and J called. A share of clones is missing; checked studies link under half to unresolved V genes, and the rest is unexplained. V, J and clone size derive from that table, while D and trimming were established from the DNA sequence. Across this sample there are about 260,000 clones, with around 82% seen only once. Around a tenth of the sample goes to the ten largest clones.

The study at large found these results: The quantity of clinical and demographic metadata differed by source and by participant and was supplied without curation.

A second Seattle source provided samples from volunteer blood donors who had recovered from COVID-19. The collaborating institutions used their own protocols to collect whole blood in K2EDTA tubes. For TCRbeta analysis, collaborators shipped samples as frozen whole blood, isolated PBMCs, or DNA extracted from either of those sample types. A word on this clone: This receptor's antigen is unknown. Base qualities are not at hand, and no much larger clone is one base apart.

The receptor was derived from a woman between 45 and 60 years old who had recovered from COVID-19. The sequencing sample was made of peripheral blood.

In nucleotide form, the sequence is TGTGCCACCAGTGATCCGGGACTGGGCCAAGAGACCCAGTACTTC. Its protein reads: CATSDPGLGQETQYF. The rearrangement combines TRBV24-1 with TRBJ2-5; the D gene is perhaps TRBD2, from 6 matching bases. The germline V gene specifies KGHDR as CDR1 and SFDVKD as CDR2. The CDR3 has 15 amino acids, counting the end cysteine and phenylalanine. Only the CDR3 DNA is retained, 45 bases long and in frame from the first base. V is cut by 3 bases and J by 1 base, and the space between the germline ends is 11 bases.